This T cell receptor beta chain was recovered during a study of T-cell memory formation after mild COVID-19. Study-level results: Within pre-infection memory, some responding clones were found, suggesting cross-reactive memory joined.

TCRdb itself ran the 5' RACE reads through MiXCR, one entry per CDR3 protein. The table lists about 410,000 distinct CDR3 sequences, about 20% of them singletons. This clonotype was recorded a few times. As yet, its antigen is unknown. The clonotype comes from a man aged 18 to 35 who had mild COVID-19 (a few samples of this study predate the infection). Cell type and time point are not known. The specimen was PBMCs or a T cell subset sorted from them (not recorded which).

CDR3 sequence (DNA): TGTGCCAGTTTCCAAGGGGAAGAGACCCAGTACTTC. It specifies CASFQGEETQYF. The chain joins TRBV7-6 to TRBJ2-5, with a tentative D call TRBD1 (5 bases). Trimming shortened V by 9 bases and J by 3 bases, and 11 bases separated the two germline ends. The germline V gene encodes CDR1 SGHVS and CDR2 FNYEAQ. The CDR3 is 12 residues long.